This T cell receptor beta chain was profiled in a study of a mutant IDH1 vaccine in newly diagnosed glioma. The wider study: Those enrolled had earlier been treated with radiotherapy, temozolomide, or both, mostly both.

Trimming at V came to 1 base and at J to 2 bases, leaving 4 bases not matched to a gene. The CDR3 length is 15 residues. Germline V gene data show CDR1 as SGHRS and CDR2 as YFSETQ. Comments on this clone: Its antigen is unidentified.

Time point here: week 47, end of study. In the vaccine, a single dose held 300 ug of the mutant IDH1 20-mer peptide, along with topical imiquimod. The method was immunoSEQ multiplex PCR; TCRdb's version includes in-frame clones alone and lacks a portion of them. This repertoire shows around 50,000 clones, roughly 83% found once; its top ten account for 4.3%. The sample in question was PBMCs, obtained from a glioma patient whose treatment included an IDH1 peptide vaccine. The TCR originated in a woman in her thirties with glioma. Some clones in this sample may be carry-over from other donors' samples. The gene calls are TRBV5-1 and TRBJ2-3; 7 bases are a match to TRBD1. The CDR3 region has the DNA TGCGCCAGCAGCTTGTCGGGACAGCTCACAGATACGCAGTATTTT. Encoded protein: CASSLSGQLTDTQYF.